This TCR beta chain was documented in a study of hypomethylating agent response in myelodysplastic syndrome (dated by TCRdb to about 2021). Regarding the study in general: The hypomethylating agents azacitidine (about 75% of the 11) or decitabine (3 of 11) were used to treat the patients. The cohort was composed of several male and 2 female myelodysplastic syndrome patients. A mean patient age of around 70 +/- 6 years was recorded, and a diploid cytogenetic profile was observed most commonly. The most frequent mutation was TET2, found in 5 of 11 patients. Roughly 6 patients responded with complete response or hematologic improvement, and a few patients were non-responders. Response was defined as complete response or hematologic improvement, and patients meeting neither criterion were classed as non-responders. The research as a whole found: Age matching of healthy control donors to MDS patients was not performed, and the MDS versus healthy comparison could have been impacted by this lack of age matching. Possible recognition of novel MDS antigens by the shared GLIPH2 clusters was not confirmed, and experimental validation of that possible recognition is needed. The cohort was small, with only about 10 patients analyzed. Novel clonotypes emerged more often in responders, while non-responders showed more contracted clonotypes after treatment. After treatment with a hypomethylating agent, no significant changes in richness, rarefaction diversity or clonality were seen, whether all patients were considered together or each response group separately.

As regards this clone: Its target antigen remains unknown. Qualities for individual bases were not recorded, and no much larger clone is one base off.

Bulk bone marrow was analyzed without sorting T-cell subsets. Bone marrow from ten to eleven myelodysplastic syndrome patients, collected before and after hypomethylating agent therapy, underwent immunosequencing of the TCR beta CDR3 regions. For longitudinal repertoire tracking, every patient provided one baseline bone marrow and two to three bone marrows collected at different post-treatment timepoints. Genomic DNA was extracted from whole bone marrow, and quality was checked by TapeStation, NanoDrop OneC and PicoGreen assays. The library relied on the immunoSEQ multiplex PCR assay. Survey resolution was applied, with two replicates of approximately 200 ng each being run for a total of about 400 ng of DNA per sample. Rearranged TCRB sequences in genomic DNA were detected with the hsTCRB kit using multiplex PCR primers targeting V and J genes. The first PCR used the QIAGEN Multiplex PCR Kit for 25 to 35 cycles to amplify the CDR3 region. A second PCR of approximately 8 cycles attached sample barcodes and Illumina adapters to each replicate. A QuantStudio 6 together with the KAPA library quantification kit was used to quantify the pooled libraries. Approximately 15 pM of pooled libraries was sequenced on an Illumina MiSeq using 156-cycle single-end reads and a 15-cycle index read. The study's own analysis went as follows. Of 150,000 to 200,000 unique clonotypes, around 1.5% were flagged by VDJdb annotation as previously reported viral-epitope-specific clonotypes. The immunoSEQ Data Assistant and immunoSEQ Analyzer converted raw reads into normalized, annotated TCRB repertoires. BioAnalyzer and version 0.6.5 of the immunarch R package were the tools used for clonotype analysis. Before richness was estimated, every repertoire was downsampled to the clone count of the smallest repertoire. Fisher's exact tests classified clonotypes as expanded, contracted or novel, with novel meaning zero frequency before treatment. Significantly changed CDR3 beta sequences were clustered with GLIPH2 at simulation_depth=1000 and kmer_min_depth=3, and CDR3s shorter than five residues were left out. TCRdb stores this immuneACCESS table with in-frame sequences only. Part of the clones is absent; in the studies checked, under half of the shortfall reflects unresolved V genes, and no reason is known for the rest. The V and J calls and the clone size are those of that table, but D and trimming were determined from the DNA. This sample comprises about 5,700 clones, over 65% of them detected only once. Together, the top ten hold about 9.9% of the sample.

Germline trimming: 1 base from V, 4 bases from J; junction bases outside gene matches: 5. From the cysteine up to the phenylalanine, the CDR3 has a length of 15 residues. Only the CDR3 DNA is retained, 45 bases long and in frame from the first base. CDR1 is given as SGHVS and CDR2 as FNYEAQ, both from the germline V gene. This receptor was obtained from a human donor with myelodysplastic syndrome. Sequencing used bone marrow, obtained before or after starting hypomethylating agent treatment for myelodysplastic syndrome (not recorded which). The chain is made from TRBV7-6 and TRBJ1-2; 8 nucleotides in the junction match TRBD1. The bases read TGTGCCAGCAGCTTAGGATACGACAGGGGCTATGGCTACACCTTC. Its protein reads: CASSLGYDRGYGYTF.